This record covers a single T cell receptor beta chain. Its antigen remains unknown. As TCR cDNA was made by 5'RACE template switching, a universal primer site and UMIs were added. TCRdb reanalysed the 5' RACE reads using MiXCR and keeps one entry per CDR3 protein. The sample consists of 300,000 to 400,000 distinct CDR3 sequences, around 12% of them appearing once. The record originates from a study of T cells after yellow fever vaccination. Overall study context: The SMART-Seq v4 Ultra Low Input method served to prepare the low-cell-number fractions. Study results and caveats: Booster samples showed a return of most primary-vaccination clones (roughly 95% CD4, approximately 88% CD8). Although most clonotypes did not, a small share appeared in both CD4 and CD8 compartments.

Losses at the gene ends were 5 bases for V and 5 bases for J; bases not matched to a gene: 17. This CDR3 is 17 amino acids long. In germline, CDR1 is SGHVS, CDR2 FNYEAQ. The chain has TRBV7-6 and TRBJ2-5; 7 bases align to TRBD1. The material was CD4+ T cells sorted from PBMCs, obtained 15 days after the yellow fever booster vaccination. The sequence came from a young man who received the YFV17D yellow fever vaccine. For the CDR3, the DNA is TGTGCCAGCAGCCCTGTAGGGGGACAGAGGAGTGGGGAGACCCAGTACTTC. Residues: CASSPVGGQRSGETQYF.